The present TCR beta chain was sequenced within a study of blood T cell repertoires in COVID-19. Overall study context: Italy, Spain and the United States were the sources of the convalescent and acute COVID-19 samples.

V lost 5 bases to trimming and J lost 4 bases; unmatched junction nucleotides: 7. This CDR3 is built from 15 residues. The germline V gene has CDR1 PRHDT and CDR2 FYEKMQ (reference sequence). Participants reported their clinical history, and cohort assignment relied on those reports. TCRdb's copy holds only in-frame clones and misses some; the assay was immunoSEQ multiplex PCR. Here the sample spans 240,000 or so clones, around 88% being singletons. The receptor was derived from a man aged 40-49 years who had recovered from COVID-19. The rearrangement links TRBV13 to TRBJ2-1; 8 nucleotides align to TRBD2. The sequenced sample was PBMCs or T cells enriched from blood (not recorded which). CDR3 in DNA: TGTGCCAGCAGCCTTAGCGGGACTCTATACAATGAGCAGTTCTTC. Translated: CASSLSGTLYNEQFF.